These 22 T cell receptor beta chains were sequenced from one sample in a study of Ad26.COV2.S vaccination and SARS-CoV-2 variants (dated by TCRdb to about 2021). Receptors were amplified or captured by the immunoSEQ multiplex PCR assay. TCRdb mirrors the immuneACCESS table, restricted to in-frame sequences. Some clones are absent from its copies; in checked studies, under half trace to an unresolved V gene, and the reason for the others is unknown. This sample lists roughly 350,000 clones; 80% to 90% were detected once. The ten top clones hold around 5% of the sample. The sample's treatment or condition, from its label and the paper: some 20 received Ad26.COV2.S at low or high dose, single or two shots; roughly five received placebo; per-sample allocation not given. For vaccine and placebo recipients, the sequenced repertoires came from samples collected on day 63 after the first injection. The sample consisted of peripheral blood, taken in a trial of Ad26.COV2.S vaccine versus placebo. These receptors were obtained from a person between 18 and 60 years old who received the Ad26.COV2.S COVID-19 vaccine or a placebo.

The V and J genes are TRBV19 and TRBJ2-1; 7 bases fit TRBD2. The length of the CDR3 is 17 residues. The germline CDR1 and CDR2 sequences are LNHDA and SQIVND (reference sequence). V dropped 0 bases and J dropped 0; count of bases not matched to a gene: 5. The CDR3 reads CASSIDPAGNSYNEQFF. The CDR3 DNA is TGTGCCAGTAGTATAGATCCAGCGGGGAACTCCTACAATGAGCAGTTCTTC.

This rearrangement joins TRBV9 to TRBJ2-3; D is ambiguous. Trimming removed 0 bases at V and 2 bases at J, with 10 bases between. CDR1 is SGDLS and CDR2 is YYNGEE in the germline V gene. The CDR3 covers 15 residues. CDR3 amino acids: CASSVVGSSTDTQYF. The CDR3 nucleotides are TGTGCCAGCAGCGTAGTAGGGTCCTCCACAGATACGCAGTATTTT.

For the CDR3, the DNA is TGTGCCACCAGTGAGGGGACAGGGGCGCGTGGGGCCAACGTCCTGACTTTC. It codes for CATSEGTGARGANVLTF. The chain employs TRBV24-1 and TRBJ2-6; 10 positions agree with TRBD1. CDR1 KGHDR and CDR2 SFDVKD come from the germline V gene. This CDR3 has 17 residues. The V segment lost 4 bases and the J segment 3 bases; nucleotides outside the gene matches: 5.

The rearrangement links TRBV24-1 to TRBJ1-2; tentative D call: TRBD1 (5 bases). Germline V gene lookup returns CDR1 KGHDR and CDR2 SFDVKD. The CDR3 is made up of 14 amino acids. V was clipped by 6 bases and J by 2 bases, with 12 bases between them. The CDR3 loop reads CATSSPAGNYGYTF. Here the CDR3 DNA reads TGTGCCACCAGTTCTCCCGCAGGGAACTATGGCTACACCTTC.

The chain employs TRBV3-1 (or the pseudogene TRBV3-2) and TRBJ1-3; D not certain. With 4 bases removed from V and 4 bases from J, the gap between germline ends came to 8 bases. The CDR3 length is 13 residues. The V gene's germline CDR1 is LGHDT and CDR2 YNNKEL (reference sequence). As DNA, the CDR3 is TGTGCCAGCAGCCTTCTCAGGGGAAACACCATATATTTT. This translates into CASSLLRGNTIYF.

The chain uses TRBV5-1 and TRBJ1-2, with 9 positions matching TRBD1. V shed 3 bases, J shed 4 bases, and the junction held 10 bases outside the gene matches. The CDR3 runs to 16 residues. The V gene's germline CDR1 is SGHRS and CDR2 YFSETQ. This chain's CDR3 is CASSYTPTGGGYGYTF. The CDR3 DNA follows: TGCGCCAGCAGCTACACTCCAACAGGGGGCGGCTATGGCTACACCTTC. Together with reference TRBV5-1 and TRBJ1-2, the CDR3 gives the full variable domain: KAGVTQTPRYLIKTRGQQVTLSCSPISGHRSVSWYQQTPGQGLQFLFEYFSETQRNKGNFPGRFSGRQFSNSRSEMNVSTLELGDSALYLCASSYTPTGGGYGYTFGSGTRLTVV.

This chain links TRBV15 with TRBJ1-5; 8 bases align to TRBD1. Trimming cost V 4 bases and J 2 bases; bases outside gene matches: 10. The germline V gene encodes CDR1 LNHNV and CDR2 YYDKDF (reference sequence). The CDR3 runs to 17 residues. The DNA of the CDR3 is TGTGCCACCAGCAAAAATCCGGGACAGGAGGGCAATCAGCCCCAGCATTTT. Its protein product is CATSKNPGQEGNQPQHF.

This clone was found a few times. This chain links TRBV5-1 with TRBJ2-7; D gene ambiguous. CDR1 is SGHRS and CDR2 is YFSETQ in the germline V gene. The CDR3 extends over 17 amino acids. Trimming shortened V by 0 bases and J by 0 bases, and 16 bases separated the two germline ends. The CDR3 spells CASSLGPPDTSSYEQYF. The CDR3 DNA is TGCGCCAGCAGCTTGGGACCGCCTGACACGAGCTCCTACGAGCAGTACTTC.

CDR3 protein: CASSGQGTTSNQPQHF. The CDR3, as DNA: TGTGCCAGCAGTGGACAGGGGACTACGAGCAATCAGCCCCAGCATTTT. The J gene is TRBJ1-5, the V gene TRBV27; 9 nucleotides line up with TRBD1. Germline values: CDR1 MNHEY, CDR2 SMNVEV (reference sequence). With 5 bases clipped from V and 1 base from J, the junction kept 6 bases outside the gene matches. The CDR3 contains 16 residues.

CDR3 amino acids: CASSGGQQADQFF. The CDR3 DNA sequence: TGTGCCAGCAGCGGGGGACAGCAGGCGGACCAGTTCTTC. The chain links TRBV9 to TRBJ2-1; 7 positions agree with TRBD1. The CDR3 extends over 13 amino acids. Per germline, CDR1 SGDLS and CDR2 YYNGEE. Unmatched junction bases numbered 10, after V lost 3 bases and J lost 13 bases.

The V call is TRBV9, the J call TRBJ1-3; a possible D gene is TRBD1 (6 bases). The CDR3 totals 16 residues. Germline V gene sequence: CDR1 SGDLS, CDR2 YYNGEE. V lost 4 bases to trimming and J lost 1 base, with 15 bases between them. The CDR3 region has the DNA TGTGCCAGCAGCCACCAAGTAGGGGGTTCTGGAAACACCATATATTTT. It translates to CASSHQVGGSGNTIYF.

V is TRBV5-4 and J is TRBJ2-2, with TRBD1 matching over 8 bases. Germline CDR1 SGHNT, CDR2 YYREEE (reference sequence). This CDR3 spans 18 amino acids. V shed 3 bases and J 5 bases; nucleotides not matched to a gene: 15. The CDR3 nucleotides read TGTGCCAGCAGCTCCAGACTCAATTCGGGACAGGTGACCGGGGAGCTGTTTTTT. Protein: CASSSRLNSGQVTGELFF.

This chain uses TRBV15 with TRBJ1-5, with 7 bases aligning to TRBD1. This CDR3 region has 17 residues. CDR1 is LNHNV, CDR2 YYDKDF, per germline (reference sequence). V lost 1 base to trimming and J lost 4 bases; unmatched junction nucleotides: 10. CDR3 nucleotide sequence: TGTGCCACCAGCAGAGCCATCTCGGGACAGCCAAATCAGCCCCAGCATTTT. Amino acid sequence: CATSRAISGQPNQPQHF.

The J gene is TRBJ1-2, the V gene TRBV2, with a tentative D call TRBD1 (5 bases). Per the germline V gene, CDR1 is SNHLY and CDR2 is FYNNEI. CDR3 length: 14 residues. V lost 6 bases and J 5 bases, leaving 16 bases between the germline ends. The chain's CDR3 is CASSRDGYRYGYTF. The DNA of the CDR3 is TGTGCCAGCAGCCGGGACGGGTATAGGTATGGCTACACCTTC. Full variable domain (rest looked up from reference TRBV2 and TRBJ1-2): EPEVTQTPSHQVTQMGQEVILRCVPISNHLYFYWYRQILGQKVEFLVSFYNNEISEKSEIFDDQFSVERPDGSNFTLKIRSTKLEDSAMYFCASSRDGYRYGYTFGSGTRLTVV.

The chain has TRBV19 and TRBJ2-1; TRBD2 is a possible D gene (5 bases). Trimming left V 5 bases short and J 8 bases short, with 13 bases between. The CDR3 is made up of 13 amino acids. Germline CDR1 and CDR2: LNHDA and SQIVND (reference sequence). The CDR3 DNA follows: TGTGCCAGTAGTTTGCTAGGAGGCGATGAGCAGTTCTTC. This sequence encodes CASSLLGGDEQFF.

The chain employs TRBV9 and TRBJ2-3; 8 bases line up with TRBD2. Trimming removed 4 bases from V and 0 bases from J; junction bases left unmatched: 4. The CDR3 contains 15 residues. Germline values: CDR1 SGDLS, CDR2 YYNGEE. Here the CDR3 DNA reads TGTGCCAGCAGCAGATCTAGCGGGAGCACAGATACGCAGTATTTT. Its translation: CASSRSSGSTDTQYF.

The CDR3 loop reads CASSLYGVTDTQYF. The CDR3 nucleotides are TGTGCCAGCAGCTTGTATGGGGTGACAGATACGCAGTATTTT. The chain recombines TRBV5-6 with TRBJ2-3, with D uncertain. With 1 base removed from V and 3 bases from J, the gap between germline ends came to 9 bases. Germline V gene lookup returns CDR1 SGHDT and CDR2 YYEEEE. This CDR3 contains 14 residues.

The chain employs TRBV5-6 and TRBJ2-7, with 8 bases matching TRBD1. The CDR3 runs 15 residues. The germline V gene has CDR1 SGHDT and CDR2 YYEEEE. V gave up 1 base and J gave up 3 bases; unmatched junction bases: 6. The CDR3 reads CASSLFGQGNYEQYF. CDR3 DNA sequence: TGTGCCAGCAGCTTGTTCGGACAGGGCAACTACGAGCAGTACTTC.

The chain recombines TRBV5-5 with TRBJ2-1; the match to TRBD1 covers 11 bases. V lost 7 bases and J lost 6; bases outside the gene matches: 9. CDR1 is SGHKS, CDR2 YYEKEE, per germline (reference sequence). The CDR3 totals 15 residues. CDR3 nucleotide sequence: TGTGCCAGCCTACGCGCCGGGACAGGGGGCAATGAGCAGTTCTTC. This translates into CASLRAGTGGNEQFF.

The J gene is TRBJ1-6, the V gene TRBV30, with D maybe TRBD1 (5 bases). Looked up from germline, CDR1 is GTSNPN and CDR2 is SVGIG (reference sequence). V was shortened by 4 bases and J by 5 bases, with 15 bases between the two germline ends. The CDR3 covers 15 residues. CDR3 bases: TGTGCCTGGACTCCCGGGACGGCTGATAATTCACCCCTCCACTTT. Amino acids: CAWTPGTADNSPLHF.

CDR3 bases: TGCAGCGTTGAAGATCAGGTGGGCACGAACACTGAAGCTTTCTTT. It codes for CSVEDQVGTNTEAFF. The chain is built from TRBV29-1 and TRBJ1-1; no reliable D call. Germline V gene sequence: CDR1 SQVTM, CDR2 ANQGSEA. V lost 0 bases, J lost 1 base, and 12 bases lay in between. The CDR3 is 15 residues long.

The sample holds one count of this clone. The chain carries TRBV5-8 and TRBJ2-2; TRBD1 agrees at 9 bases. Germline loops: CDR1 SGHTS, CDR2 YDEGEE. V shed 0 bases, J shed 1 base, and the junction held 1 base outside the gene matches. CDR3 size: 16 residues. The CDR3 here is CASSLGTGENTGELFF. The CDR3 bases are TGTGCCAGCAGCTTGGGGACAGGGGAGAACACCGGGGAGCTGTTTTTT.